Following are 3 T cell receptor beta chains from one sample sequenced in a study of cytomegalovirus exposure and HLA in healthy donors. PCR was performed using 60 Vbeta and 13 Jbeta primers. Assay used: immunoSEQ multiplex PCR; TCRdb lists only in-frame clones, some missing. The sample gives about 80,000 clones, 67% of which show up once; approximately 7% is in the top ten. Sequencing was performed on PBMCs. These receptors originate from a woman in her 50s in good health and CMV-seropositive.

In nucleotides, the CDR3 is TGTGCCACCAGCAGAGGTAGCAGGGGTGAATCGAGGGGAAACACCATATATTTT. Protein: CATSRGSRGESRGNTIYF. The chain recombines TRBV15 with TRBJ1-3, with D possibly being TRBD1 (6 bases). This CDR3 is built from 18 residues. In germline, CDR1 is LNHNV, CDR2 YYDKDF (reference sequence). Trimming took off 1 base at V and 4 bases at J, with 20 bases between the two ends.

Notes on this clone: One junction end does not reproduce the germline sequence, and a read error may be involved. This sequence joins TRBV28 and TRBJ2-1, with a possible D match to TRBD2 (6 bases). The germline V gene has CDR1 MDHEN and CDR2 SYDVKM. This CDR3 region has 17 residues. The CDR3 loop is CASSLFTGVSSYNEHFF. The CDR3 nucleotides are TGTGCCAGCAGTTTATTTACGGGGGTGAGCTCCTACAATGAGCATTTCTTC.

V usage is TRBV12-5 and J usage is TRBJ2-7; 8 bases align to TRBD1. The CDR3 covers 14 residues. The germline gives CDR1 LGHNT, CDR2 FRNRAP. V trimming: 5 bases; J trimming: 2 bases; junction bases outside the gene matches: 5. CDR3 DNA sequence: TGTGCTAGTGGTCCTCTGGGACAGGCCTACGAGCAGTACTTC. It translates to CASGPLGQAYEQYF.